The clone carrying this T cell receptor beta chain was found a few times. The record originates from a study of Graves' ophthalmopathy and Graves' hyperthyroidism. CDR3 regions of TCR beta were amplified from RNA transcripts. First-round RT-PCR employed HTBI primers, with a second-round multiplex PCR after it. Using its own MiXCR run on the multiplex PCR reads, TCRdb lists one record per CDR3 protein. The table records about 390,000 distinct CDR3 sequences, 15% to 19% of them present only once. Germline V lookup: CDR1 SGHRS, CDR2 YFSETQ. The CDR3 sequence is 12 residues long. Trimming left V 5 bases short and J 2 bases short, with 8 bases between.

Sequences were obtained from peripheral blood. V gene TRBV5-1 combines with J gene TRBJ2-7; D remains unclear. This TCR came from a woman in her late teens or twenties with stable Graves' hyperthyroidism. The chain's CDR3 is CASRSRTYEQYF. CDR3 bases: TGCGCCAGCAGGAGCCGGACCTACGAGCAGTACTTC.